Presented here are 22 T cell receptor beta chains from one specimen sequenced in a study of CD8 T cells in Susac syndrome. It was with random hexamers that roughly 0.45 to 1 ug RNA was reverse transcribed. TCRdb ran MiXCR on the immunoSEQ multiplex PCR reads and lists one entry per CDR3 protein. The sample carries fewer than 300,000 distinct CDR3 sequences, roughly 85% recorded once. Sequencing was done on a sample of CD8+ T cells from PBMCs. The receptor set was obtained from a human donor with multiple sclerosis.

The gene calls are TRBV6-4 and TRBJ2-3; 9 bases are a match to TRBD2. CDR1 and CDR2 (germline): MRHNA, SNTAGT. This CDR3 comprises 18 residues. CDR3 sequence: CSRRSSGTAGSNSDTQYF. The CDR3 region has the DNA TGTTCACGGAGGTCTAGCGGGACGGCCGGAAGTAATTCAGATACGCAGTATTTT.

This chain joins TRBV29-1 and TRBJ1-2, with a tentative D call TRBD1 (6 bases). Germline V lookup: CDR1 SQVTM, CDR2 ANQGSEA. V was shortened by 4 bases and J by 4 bases, with 16 bases between the two germline ends. This CDR3 comprises 14 residues. The CDR3 DNA is TGCAGCGTTGTTGTAGCAGGGGAAGGCTATGGCTACACCTTC. Translation gives CSVVVAGEGYGYTF.

The chain links TRBV6-4 to TRBJ2-7, with 8 bases fitting TRBD2. There are 15 residues in the CDR3. CDR1 and CDR2 from the germline V gene are MRHNA and SNTAGT. Losses at the gene ends were 6 bases for V and 6 bases for J; bases not matched to a gene: 13. CDR3 coding DNA: TGTGCCAGCAGCTCTGACGGGACTAGTAGTTCCGAGCAGTACTTC. This translates into CASSSDGTSSSEQYF.

The chain uses TRBV5-1 and TRBJ2-2; D is uncertain. The CDR3 totals 13 residues. From germline, CDR1 is SGHRS and CDR2 YFSETQ. Between the trimmed V and J ends, which lost 4 bases and 3 bases, there was a span of 7 bases. CDR3 loop: CASSRPYTGELFF. The CDR3 coding sequence is TGCGCCAGCAGCAGGCCTTACACCGGGGAGCTGTTTTTT.

The chain employs TRBV7-9 and TRBJ2-7; TRBD2 matches at 8 bases. V was clipped by 5 bases and J by 12 bases; unmatched bases: 9. CDR3 length: 12 amino acids. Germline lookup yields CDR1 SEHNR and CDR2 FQNEAQ (reference sequence). CDR3 in DNA: TGTGCCAGCAGCCCCAGCGGGAGACCCCCGTACTTC. This encodes CASSPSGRPPYF.

V is TRBV27 and J is TRBJ2-3; 7 positions match TRBD1. CDR1 and CDR2 (germline): MNHEY, SMNVEV (reference sequence). Unmatched junction bases numbered 4, after V lost 2 bases and J lost 2 bases. CDR3 length: 15 amino acids. CDR3 nucleotides: TGTGCCAGCAGTTTACGACAGGGATACACAGATACGCAGTATTTT. Amino acids: CASSLRQGYTDTQYF.

This chain connects TRBV20-1 to TRBJ2-1, with D maybe TRBD2 (6 bases). V lost 3 bases to trimming and J lost 3 bases, with 15 bases between them. The V gene's germline CDR1 is DFQATT and CDR2 SNEGSKA (reference sequence). This CDR3 has 15 amino acids. CDR3 sequence (DNA): TGCAGTGCTAGCCCCATCGGAGGGGACTACAATGAGCAGTTCTTC. Residues: CSASPIGGDYNEQFF.

V gene TRBV27 combines with J gene TRBJ2-3, with 7 bases aligning to TRBD1. The CDR3 runs to 15 residues. Germline V lookup: CDR1 MNHEY, CDR2 SMNVEV (reference sequence). The ends lost 5 bases at V and 1 base at J; junction bases unmatched: 6. CDR3 loop: CASSQGGRGTDTQYF. In DNA form, the CDR3 reads TGTGCCAGCAGTCAAGGGGGCAGAGGCACAGATACGCAGTATTTT.

This clonotype was seen only a few times. The chain is built from TRBV6-1 and TRBJ2-7, with 11 bases matching TRBD1. V shed 7 bases, J shed 6 bases, and the junction held 2 bases outside the gene matches. The CDR3 is 12 residues long. The V gene's germline CDR1 is MNHNS and CDR2 SASEGT. The CDR3 nucleotides read TGTGCCAGCACCGGGACAGGGGGCGAGCAGTACTTC. As protein: CASTGTGGEQYF.

This rearrangement joins TRBV27 to TRBJ2-5; 7 positions match TRBD1. Germline CDR1 is MNHEY and CDR2 is SMNVEV (reference sequence). The length of the CDR3 is 17 residues. V lost 2 bases and J lost 2; bases outside the gene matches: 11. CDR3 region: CASSLTPRGQLQETQYF. CDR3 DNA: TGTGCCAGCAGTTTAACCCCCAGGGGACAGCTACAAGAGACCCAGTACTTC.

This chain links TRBV20-1 with TRBJ2-3; 9 bases map to TRBD2. The V and J ends lost 5 bases and 3 bases, in that order; junction bases with no gene match: 9. The CDR3 spans 15 residues. CDR1 DFQATT and CDR2 SNEGSKA come from the germline V gene (reference sequence). The DNA for the CDR3 is TGCAGTGCTGCCCCGGGGAGCGGGGGGACAGATACGCAGTATTTT. Amino acids: CSAAPGSGGTDTQYF.

V and J are TRBV12-3 or TRBV12-4 and TRBJ1-4; D might be TRBD1 (6 bases). Trimming took 2 bases from V and 10 from J, leaving 14 bases between them. This CDR3 has 14 residues. CDR3 sequence reads: CASSLKGVEGKLFF. CDR3 nucleotides: TGTGCCAGCAGTTTAAAGGGGGTTGAGGGAAAACTGTTTTTT.

The V call is TRBV27, the J call TRBJ2-7; 8 nucleotides match TRBD2. CDR3 length: 12 amino acids. CDR1 and CDR2 from the germline V gene are MNHEY and SMNVEV (reference sequence). The trim removed 7 bases at V and 3 bases at J, leaving 2 bases unmatched. The CDR3 is CASNAGGYEQYF. The CDR3 DNA reads TGTGCCAGCAATGCGGGGGGCTACGAGCAGTACTTC.

The rearrangement links TRBV7-9 to TRBJ2-7, with a tentative D call TRBD1 (6 bases). The length of the CDR3 is 13 residues. V lost 6 bases to trimming and J lost 0 bases, with 9 bases between them. The germline gives CDR1 SEHNR, CDR2 FQNEAQ (reference sequence). CDR3 bases: TGTGCCAGCAGGAGACAGGACTCCTACGAGCAGTACTTC. Translation: CASRRQDSYEQYF.

This clonotype turned up a few times. One end of the junction fails to match germline, which may point to a read error. This chain links TRBV7-7 with TRBJ2-7, with D perhaps matching TRBD2 (7 bases). The CDR3 length is 15 residues. From germline, CDR1 is SSHAT and CDR2 FNYEAQ (reference sequence). The CDR3 loop reads CASSPRGAGIYEQYF. CDR3 DNA: TGTGCTAGCAGCCCCCGGGGGGCGGGAATCTACGAGCAGTACTTC.

The chain is built from TRBV11-1 and TRBJ2-2, with TRBD1 matching over 7 bases. The CDR3 is 16 residues long. Germline V gene sequence: CDR1 SGHAT, CDR2 FQDESV (reference sequence). The trim removed 4 bases at V and 2 bases at J, leaving 7 bases unmatched. The CDR3 here is CASSSRDRLNTGELFF. CDR3 DNA: TGTGCCAGCAGCTCGAGGGACAGACTAAACACCGGGGAGCTGTTTTTT.

The chain has TRBV2 and TRBJ2-6; possibly TRBD1 for D (8 bases). Per germline, CDR1 SNHLY and CDR2 FYNNEI. This CDR3 spans 18 amino acids. Trimming removed 6 bases at V and 3 bases at J, with 21 bases between. The CDR3 loop reads CASRGGWDRPFGANVLTF. The CDR3 DNA follows: TGTGCCAGCAGGGGAGGGTGGGACAGGCCCTTTGGGGCCAACGTCCTGACTTTC.

The genes are TRBV5-4 and TRBJ2-7; D unclear. The germline V and J ends were trimmed by 0 bases and 3 bases, with 19 bases remaining between them. The CDR3 sequence is 17 residues long. Germline CDR1 and CDR2: SGHNT and YYREEE (reference sequence). This chain's CDR3 is CASSLGEDEVVLYEQYF. The CDR3 coding sequence is TGTGCCAGCAGCTTGGGCGAGGACGAGGTAGTTCTCTACGAGCAGTACTTC.

The chain carries TRBV7-8 and TRBJ1-5; D may be TRBD1 (6 bases). Trimming cost V 2 bases and J 5 bases, with 13 bases left between them. CDR1 SGHVS and CDR2 FQNEAQ come from the germline V gene. CDR3 length: 15 amino acids. The CDR3 nucleotides are TGTGCCAGCAGCTTACCAGGGACAAGGGATCAGCCCCAGCATTTT. Its translation: CASSLPGTRDQPQHF.

The CDR3 DNA follows: TGCGCCAGCAGCTTGAGGGGCCCCCACGAGCAGTACTTC. Amino acid sequence: CASSLRGPHEQYF. The genes are TRBV5-1 and TRBJ2-7; TRBD1 might be the D (5 bases). The germline gives CDR1 SGHRS, CDR2 YFSETQ. V was trimmed by 1 base and J by 5 bases, leaving 10 bases between them. CDR3 length: 13 amino acids.

The genes are TRBV27 and TRBJ2-7; no clear D. Trimming took 7 bases from V and 5 from J, leaving 15 bases between them. CDR1 is MNHEY and CDR2 is SMNVEV in the germline V gene (reference sequence). This CDR3 is built from 13 residues. The CDR3 protein is CASKPNIGNEQYF. Written as DNA, the CDR3 is TGTGCCAGCAAGCCGAATATAGGGAACGAGCAGTACTTC.

V and J are TRBV7-3 and TRBJ2-1; weak D call: TRBD2 (6 bases). CDR1 is SGHTA, CDR2 FQGTGA, per germline. The ends were cut back, 4 bases at V and 6 bases at J, with 31 bases in the middle. This CDR3 is built from 20 residues. The CDR3 bases are TGTGCCAGCAGCTCCCACGGACACCTAGTGCCTAGCGTCCGCTGCAATGAGCAGTTCTTC. Translation gives CASSSHGHLVPSVRCNEQFF.